This T cell receptor (beta chain) is drawn from a study of siplizumab effects on memory and regulatory T cells. V lost 4 bases, J lost 5 bases, and 15 bases stayed unmatched. The CDR3 loop spans 18 amino acids. The germline CDR1 and CDR2 sequences are MDHEN and SYDVKM. Here immunoSEQ multiplex PCR was the method, and the copy in TCRdb shows in-frame clones only, minus some. The sample lists about 100,000 clones; more than 90% were seen once. A note on this clone: Its target is unknown.

Study-level results: The suppressive capacity of proliferating Tregs from siplizumab cultures remained unconfirmed. Alloreactive sequences tracing back to unstimulated CD4+ memory cells fell significantly with siplizumab.

The clonotype originates from a human donor in good health. Some clones in this sample may be carry-over from other donors' samples. The sequenced sample was CD4+ T cells sorted from blood. This chain connects TRBV28 to TRBJ1-5, with 9 nucleotides matching TRBD1. CDR3 protein: CASSSPGTGPSYYQPQHF. In nucleotides, the CDR3 is TGTGCCAGCAGTTCTCCCGGGACAGGGCCCTCCTACTATCAGCCCCAGCATTTT.